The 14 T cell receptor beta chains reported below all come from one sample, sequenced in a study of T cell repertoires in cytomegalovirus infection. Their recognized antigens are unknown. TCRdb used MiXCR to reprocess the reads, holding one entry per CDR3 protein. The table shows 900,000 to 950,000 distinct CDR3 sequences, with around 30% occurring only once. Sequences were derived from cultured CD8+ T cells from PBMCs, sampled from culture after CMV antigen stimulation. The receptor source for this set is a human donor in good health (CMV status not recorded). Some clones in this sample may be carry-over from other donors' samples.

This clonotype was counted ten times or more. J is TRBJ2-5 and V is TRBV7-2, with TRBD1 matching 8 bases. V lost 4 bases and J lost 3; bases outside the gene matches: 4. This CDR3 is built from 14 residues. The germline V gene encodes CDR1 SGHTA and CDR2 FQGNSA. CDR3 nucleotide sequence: TGTGCCAGCAGCTCCCTGGACAGGGAAGAGACCCAGTACTTC. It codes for CASSSLDREETQYF.

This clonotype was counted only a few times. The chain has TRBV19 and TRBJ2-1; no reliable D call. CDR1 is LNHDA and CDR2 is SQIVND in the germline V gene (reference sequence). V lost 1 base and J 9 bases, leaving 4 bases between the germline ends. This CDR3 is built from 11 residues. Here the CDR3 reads CASSIAVEQFF. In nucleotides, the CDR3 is TGTGCCAGTAGTATAGCTGTTGAGCAGTTCTTC.

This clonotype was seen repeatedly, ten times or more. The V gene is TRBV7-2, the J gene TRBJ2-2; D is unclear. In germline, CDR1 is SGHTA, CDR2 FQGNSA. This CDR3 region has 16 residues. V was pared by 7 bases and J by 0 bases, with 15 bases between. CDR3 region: CASILPPGSNTGELFF. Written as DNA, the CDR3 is TGTGCCAGCATCTTGCCCCCGGGTTCGAACACCGGGGAGCTGTTTTTT.

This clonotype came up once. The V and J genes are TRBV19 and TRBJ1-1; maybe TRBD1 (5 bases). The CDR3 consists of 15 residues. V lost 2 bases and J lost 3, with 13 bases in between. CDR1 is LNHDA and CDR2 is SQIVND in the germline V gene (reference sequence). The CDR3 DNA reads TGTGCCAGTAGTATAAACCCGGGACGCCACACTGAAGCTTTCTTT. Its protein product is CASSINPGRHTEAFF.

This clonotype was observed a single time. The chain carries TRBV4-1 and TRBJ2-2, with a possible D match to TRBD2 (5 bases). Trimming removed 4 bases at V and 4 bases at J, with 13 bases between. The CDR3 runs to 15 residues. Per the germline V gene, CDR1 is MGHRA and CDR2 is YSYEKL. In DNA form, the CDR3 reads TGCGCCAGCAGCCGAGGGCCCCCGGGCACCGGGGAGCTGTTTTTT. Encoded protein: CASSRGPPGTGELFF.

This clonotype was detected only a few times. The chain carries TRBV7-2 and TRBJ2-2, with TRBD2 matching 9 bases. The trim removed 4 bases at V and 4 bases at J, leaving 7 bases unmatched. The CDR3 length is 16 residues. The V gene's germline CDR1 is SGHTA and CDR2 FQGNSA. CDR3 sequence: CASSSSGTSFTGELFF. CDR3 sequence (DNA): TGTGCCAGCAGCTCATCCGGGACTAGCTTCACCGGGGAGCTGTTTTTT.

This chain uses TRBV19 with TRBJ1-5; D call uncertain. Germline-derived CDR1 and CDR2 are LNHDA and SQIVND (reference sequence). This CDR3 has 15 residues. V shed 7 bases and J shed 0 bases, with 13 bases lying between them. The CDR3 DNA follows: TGTGCCAGTAAGGTTGCCTCCACTAGCAATCAGCCCCAGCATTTT. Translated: CASKVASTSNQPQHF.

CDR3 amino acids: CASSLGKIEAFF. CDR3 DNA sequence: TGTGCCAGCAGCCTTGGAAAGATTGAAGCTTTCTTT. This rearrangement joins TRBV3-1 to TRBJ1-1; D gene uncertain. Germline V gene lookup returns CDR1 LGHDT and CDR2 YNNKEL (reference sequence). The germline V and J ends were trimmed by 4 bases and 7 bases, with 10 bases remaining between them. CDR3 length: 12 residues.

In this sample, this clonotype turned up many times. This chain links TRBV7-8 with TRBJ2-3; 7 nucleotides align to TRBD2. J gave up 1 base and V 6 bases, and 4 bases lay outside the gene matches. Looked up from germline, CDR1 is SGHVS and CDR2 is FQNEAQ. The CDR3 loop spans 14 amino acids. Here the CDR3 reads CASRNRGGTDTQYF. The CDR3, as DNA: TGTGCCAGCAGAAACCGGGGGGGCACAGATACGCAGTATTTT.

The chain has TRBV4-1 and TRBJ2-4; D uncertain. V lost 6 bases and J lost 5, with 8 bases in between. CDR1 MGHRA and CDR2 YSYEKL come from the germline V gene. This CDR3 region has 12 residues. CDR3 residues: CASSSQQNIQYF. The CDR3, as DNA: TGCGCCAGCAGTTCCCAGCAAAACATTCAGTACTTC.

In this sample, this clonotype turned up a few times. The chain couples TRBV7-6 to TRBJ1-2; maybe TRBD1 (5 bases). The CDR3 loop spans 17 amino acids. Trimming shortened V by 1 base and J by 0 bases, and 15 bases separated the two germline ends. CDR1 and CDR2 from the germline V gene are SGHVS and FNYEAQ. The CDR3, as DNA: TGTGCCAGCAGCTTAGGGGGCAGCCGCCCTCCTAACTATGGCTACACCTTC. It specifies CASSLGGSRPPNYGYTF.

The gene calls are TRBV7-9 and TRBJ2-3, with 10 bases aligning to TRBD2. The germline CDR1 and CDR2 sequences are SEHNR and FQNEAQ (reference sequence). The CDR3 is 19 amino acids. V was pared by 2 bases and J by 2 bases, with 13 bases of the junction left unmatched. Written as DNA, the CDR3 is TGTGCCAGCAGCTTAACCCCGGGATGGCTAGCGGGGGACACAGATACGCAGTATTTT. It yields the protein CASSLTPGWLAGDTDTQYF.

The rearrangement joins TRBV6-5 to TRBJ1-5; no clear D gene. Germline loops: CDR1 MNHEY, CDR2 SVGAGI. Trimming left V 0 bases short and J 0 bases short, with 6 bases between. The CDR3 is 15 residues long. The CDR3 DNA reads TGTGCCAGCAGTTACTCGATGGATAGCAATCAGCCCCAGCATTTT. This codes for CASSYSMDSNQPQHF.

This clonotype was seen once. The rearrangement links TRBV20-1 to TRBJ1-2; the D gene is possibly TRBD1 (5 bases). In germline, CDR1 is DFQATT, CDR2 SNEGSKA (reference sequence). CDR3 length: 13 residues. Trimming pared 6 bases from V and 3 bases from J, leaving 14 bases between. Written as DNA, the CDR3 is TGCAGTGCCCCGAGGCAGGGTGACTATGGCTACACCTTC. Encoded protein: CSAPRQGDYGYTF.